This entry features one T cell receptor (beta chain) sequence. The sample belongs to a study of T cell changes during pregnancy in multiple sclerosis. Produced via immunoSEQ multiplex PCR; TCRdb's table is partial and in-frame only. The sample contains roughly 72,000 clones, 94% of which appear only once. Trimming removed 4 bases from V and 5 bases from J; junction bases left unmatched: 4. Germline CDR1 and CDR2: SQVTM and ANQGSEA. The CDR3 length is 13 residues. The rearrangement links TRBV29-1 to TRBJ2-1; 8 positions match TRBD2. This TCR was recovered from a female donor with multiple sclerosis, enrolled in a pregnancy study. Material: CD4+ T cells from peripheral blood mononuclear cells, obtained after pregnancy. CDR3 coding DNA: TGCAGCGTTGGGGGACTAGGGGACAATGAGCAGTTCTTC. Amino acid sequence: CSVGGLGDNEQFF.